This T cell receptor beta chain came from a study of cytomegalovirus exposure and HLA in healthy donors. General study points: A link between a missense DCLRE1C variant and TCR beta V- and J-gene trimming emerged from a later analysis. Researchers counted 150 to 200 TCR beta chains as cytomegalovirus-associated. Later analysis suggested links between common viral pathogens and several top significant clusters. For most subjects, TCR beta sequences were reported to predict HLA-A and HLA-B alleles with accuracy.

The PCR employed 60 Vbeta primers together with 13 Jbeta primers. Assay: immunoSEQ multiplex PCR; the TCRdb copy retains only in-frame clones and omits some. The sample holds about 52,000 clones, around 52% seen once. Notes on this clone: Antigen specificity is unknown.

Per the germline V gene, CDR1 is SGHRS and CDR2 is YFSETQ. The CDR3 spans 16 residues. The ends were cut back, 1 base at V and 0 bases at J, with 12 bases in the middle. Sequencing used PBMCs. The genes are TRBV5-1 and TRBJ2-3; tentative D call: TRBD2 (5 bases). The TCR sequence derives from a human donor in good health. The CDR3 nucleotides are TGCGCCAGCAGCTTGCGAGCGGATACTAGCACAGATACGCAGTATTTT. Residues: CASSLRADTSTDTQYF.